This paragraph reports one TCR beta chain. The data belong to a study of cytomegalovirus exposure and HLA in healthy donors. The CDR3 has 14 residues. Unmatched junction bases numbered 4, after V lost 4 bases and J lost 5 bases. CDR1 SGHRS and CDR2 YFSETQ come from the germline V gene. PCR primers comprised 60 Vbeta and 13 Jbeta primers. Assay used: immunoSEQ multiplex PCR; TCRdb lists only in-frame clones, some missing. The profile shows 110,000 or so clones, 80% to 85% of them singletons. The sequence derives from a young man in good health and CMV-seropositive. V and J are TRBV5-1 and TRBJ1-1; 11 positions match TRBD1. The source material was PBMCs. The CDR3 protein is CASSGDRGFTEAFF. In DNA, the CDR3 is TGCGCCAGCAGCGGGGACAGGGGGTTTACTGAAGCTTTCTTT.